This paragraph reports one TCR beta chain. Produced via immunoSEQ multiplex PCR; TCRdb's table is partial and in-frame only. The sample includes more than 4,500 clones, 69% seen only once; the top ten take about 15%. The V and J ends lost 4 bases and 11 bases, in that order; junction bases with no gene match: 9. The CDR3 runs 13 residues. Germline V gives CDR1 LNHDA, CDR2 SQIVND (reference sequence). These data originate in a study of coeliac disease. The clonotype comes from a middle-aged woman. Sequenced sample: lymphocytes from the gut lamina propria. The V and J genes are TRBV19 and TRBJ1-1; 8 bases agree with TRBD1. In DNA, the CDR3 is TGTGCCAGTAGTACAACTACAGGGGGTCGGGCTTTCTTT. It specifies CASSTTTGGRAFF.